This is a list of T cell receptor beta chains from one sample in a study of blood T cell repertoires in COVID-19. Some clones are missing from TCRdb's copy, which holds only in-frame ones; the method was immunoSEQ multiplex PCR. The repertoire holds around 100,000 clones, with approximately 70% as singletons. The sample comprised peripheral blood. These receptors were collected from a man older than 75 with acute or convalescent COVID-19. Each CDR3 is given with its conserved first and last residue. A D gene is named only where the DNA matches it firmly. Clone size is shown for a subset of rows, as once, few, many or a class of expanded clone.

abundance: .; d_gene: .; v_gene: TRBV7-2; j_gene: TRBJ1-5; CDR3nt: TGTGCCAGCAGCTCAAAACAGGGTGATCAGCCCCAGCATTTT; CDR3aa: CASSSKQGDQPQHF
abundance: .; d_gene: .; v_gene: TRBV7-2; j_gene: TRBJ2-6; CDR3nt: TGTGCCAGCAGACCGCAGGGGTCTGGGGCCAACGTCCTGACTTTC; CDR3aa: CASRPQGSGANVLTF
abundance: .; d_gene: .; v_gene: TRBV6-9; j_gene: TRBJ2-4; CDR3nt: TGTGCCAGCAGTCCCTTGGGACGGGGGAACATTCAGTACTTC; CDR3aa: CASSPLGRGNIQYF
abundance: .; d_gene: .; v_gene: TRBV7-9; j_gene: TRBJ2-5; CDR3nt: TGTGCCAGCAGCTTAGGCGTAGCGCTACAAGAGACCCAGTACTTC; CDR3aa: CASSLGVALQETQYF
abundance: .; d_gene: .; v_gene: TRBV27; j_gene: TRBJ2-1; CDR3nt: TGTGCCAGCAGTTTAGTCAACAACAATGAGCAGTTCTTC; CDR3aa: CASSLVNNNEQFF
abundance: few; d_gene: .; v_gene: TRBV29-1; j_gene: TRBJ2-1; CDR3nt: TGCAGCGTTGAGGCTCGACAGGAAAACAATGAGCAGTTCTTC; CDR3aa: CSVEARQENNEQFF
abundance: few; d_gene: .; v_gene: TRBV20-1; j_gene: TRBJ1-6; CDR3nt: TGCAGTGCTAGACTGAATTCACCCCTCCACTTT; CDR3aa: CSARLNSPLHF
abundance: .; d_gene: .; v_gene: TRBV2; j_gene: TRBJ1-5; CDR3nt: TGTGCCAGCAGCTTCACCTCGGCGGGTCAGCCCCAGCATTTT; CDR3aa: CASSFTSAGQPQHF
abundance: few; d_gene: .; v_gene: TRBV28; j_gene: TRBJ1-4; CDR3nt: TGTGCCAGCAGTTTATCTGGGGCAGGGGCTGAAAAACTGTTTTTT; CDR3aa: CASSLSGAGAEKLFF
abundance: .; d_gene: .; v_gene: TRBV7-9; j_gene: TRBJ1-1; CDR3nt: TGTGCCAGCAGCCCCCCAGGGAGGTGGACTGAAGCTTTCTTT; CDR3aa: CASSPPGRWTEAFF
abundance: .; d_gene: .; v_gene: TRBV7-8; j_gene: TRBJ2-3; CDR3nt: TGTGCCAGCAGCTTAATCGGGGCAGATACGCAGTATTTT; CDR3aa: CASSLIGADTQYF
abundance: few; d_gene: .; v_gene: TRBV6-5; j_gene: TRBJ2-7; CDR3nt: TGTGCCAGCAACCTCGACAGGTCTTGGTACGAGCAGTACTTC; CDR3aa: CASNLDRSWYEQYF
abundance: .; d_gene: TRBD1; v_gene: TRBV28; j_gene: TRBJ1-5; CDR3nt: TGTGCCAGCAGCCCTACCGGGACAGGGGGCGTTCAGCCCCAGCATTTT; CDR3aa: CASSPTGTGGVQPQHF
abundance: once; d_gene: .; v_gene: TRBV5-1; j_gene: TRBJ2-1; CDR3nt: TGCGCCAGCAGCTTGGGACAGGCGTTAAATGAGCAGTTCTTC; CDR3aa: CASSLGQALNEQFF
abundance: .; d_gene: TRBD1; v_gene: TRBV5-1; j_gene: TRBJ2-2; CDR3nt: TGCGCCAGCAGACCCCGGGACAGCGCTACCGGGGAGCTGTTTTTT; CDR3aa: CASRPRDSATGELFF
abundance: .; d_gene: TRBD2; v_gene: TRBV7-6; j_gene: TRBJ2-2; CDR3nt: TGTGCCAGCAGCTTACGGGGCGGGACTAGCGGGAGCTTGACCGGGGAGCTGTTTTTT; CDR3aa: CASSLRGGTSGSLTGELFF
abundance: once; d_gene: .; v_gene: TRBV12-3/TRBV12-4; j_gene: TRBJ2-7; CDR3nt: TGTGCCAGCAGTTTGTTCAGTCCCTACGAGCAGTACTTC; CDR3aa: CASSLFSPYEQYF
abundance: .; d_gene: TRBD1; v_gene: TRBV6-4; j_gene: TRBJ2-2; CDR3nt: TGTGCCAGCAGTGAACAGGGGGCGGCGGGGGAGCTGTTTTTT; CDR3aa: CASSEQGAAGELFF